These 22 T cell receptor beta chains were all obtained from the same sample, sequenced in a study of PD-1 blockade in classical Hodgkin lymphoma. The time point here: newly diagnosed, previously untreated cHL patient sample. Thawed PBMCs were the source of CD4+ T cells, purified by magnetic negative selection. Profiled with immunoSEQ multiplex PCR; TCRdb holds only in-frame clones, not every one. Of some 21,000 clones in the sample, about four fifths were seen once. Sequenced sample: CD4+ T cells from blood. The receptors shown here come from a human donor with classical Hodgkin lymphoma.

The chain carries TRBV7-9 and TRBJ2-1, with D maybe TRBD2 (6 bases). Deletions cut 1 base from V and 10 bases from J, with 17 bases between. CDR1 and CDR2 (germline): SEHNR, FQNEAQ (reference sequence). The CDR3 consists of 15 residues. The CDR3 DNA is TGTGCCAGCAGCTTAGGACTTACGGGAGTTCAGGAGCAGTTCTTC. Translating gives CASSLGLTGVQEQFF.

The V gene is TRBV21-1, the J gene TRBJ2-7; no check of the table's D call, TRBD2, against the DNA was made. TRBV21-1 is designated a pseudogene. CDR3 length: 17 amino acids. As DNA, the CDR3 is TGTGCCAGAGAGCCACGAGGACTAGCGTTAGCCCCCTACGAGCAGTACTTC. It yields the protein CAREPRGLALAPYEQYF.

V gene TRBV6-5 combines with J gene TRBJ2-1; 7 bases are shared with TRBD2. CDR3 length: 15 residues. V was clipped by 2 bases and J by 6 bases; unmatched bases: 7. Germline CDR1 reads MNHEY; CDR2 reads SVGAGI. CDR3 in DNA: TGTGCCAGCAGTTACAGAGTAGCGGGCACCAATGAGCAGTTCTTC. The encoded protein is CASSYRVAGTNEQFF.

The rearrangement joins TRBV7-8 to TRBJ2-5; 8 bases align to TRBD1. J was trimmed by 7 bases and V by 5 bases; bases with no gene match: 9. Looked up from germline, CDR1 is SGHVS and CDR2 is FQNEAQ. The CDR3 extends over 14 amino acids. The CDR3, as DNA: TGTGCCAGCAGCCGCTCGGACAGGGTGGGGACCCAGTACTTC. Protein product: CASSRSDRVGTQYF.

This clone appeared a few times. The chain has TRBV19 and TRBJ1-5; D is ambiguous. The CDR3 spans 14 residues. Germline V gives CDR1 LNHDA, CDR2 SQIVND (reference sequence). Trimming took 8 bases from V and 3 from J, leaving 14 bases between them. CDR3 protein: CASRGRLYNQPQHF. As DNA, the CDR3 is TGTGCCAGTCGAGGACGGCTTTACAATCAGCCCCAGCATTTT.

The genes are TRBV19 and TRBJ1-5; possible D gene TRBD1, 5 bases. With 3 bases removed from V and 2 bases from J, the gap between germline ends came to 14 bases. In germline, CDR1 is LNHDA, CDR2 SQIVND (reference sequence). The CDR3 spans 16 residues. CDR3 nucleotide sequence: TGTGCCAGTAGTATCTCAGGGACCGGGGGCAATCAGCCCCAGCATTTT. Translation gives CASSISGTGGNQPQHF.

The chain joins TRBV7-8 to TRBJ2-5; TRBD1 is a possible D gene (5 bases). The germline V and J ends were trimmed by 5 bases and 5 bases, with 12 bases remaining between them. The CDR3 totals 13 residues. Per germline, CDR1 SGHVS and CDR2 FQNEAQ. CDR3 DNA: TGTGCCAGCAGCATGGGGCTGAGGGAGACCCAGTACTTC. Its translation is CASSMGLRETQYF.

This clone was recorded a few times. The CDR3 DNA reads as TGTGCCAGCAGGGGACAGGAGTCCACTCAGCCCCAGCATTTT. Translated, it gives CASRGQESTQPQHF. The chain links TRBV6-1 to TRBJ1-5; TRBD1 matches at 8 bases. CDR1 MNHNS and CDR2 SASEGT come from the germline V gene. The CDR3 is made up of 14 amino acids. With V trimmed by 6 bases and J by 6 bases, 7 bases remained unmatched.

The chain carries TRBV15 and TRBJ2-7; 8 bases match TRBD1. Germline CDR1 is LNHNV and CDR2 is YYDKDF (reference sequence). The CDR3 has 14 residues. V lost 3 bases, J lost 6 bases, and 7 bases stayed unmatched. The CDR3 DNA follows: TGTGCCACCAGCAGGCCGGGACAGGCATCCGAGCAGTACTTC. Its translation: CATSRPGQASEQYF.

This chain uses TRBV19 with TRBJ2-6; unclear D gene. Germline CDR1 LNHDA, CDR2 SQIVND (reference sequence). The CDR3 length is 15 residues. Trimming stripped 0 bases from V and 4 bases from J, with 7 bases between. CDR3 DNA: TGTGCCAGTAGTATAGATCACCTGGGGGCCAACGTCCTGACTTTC. It yields the protein CASSIDHLGANVLTF.

The table lists this clone with a count of one. The chain's CDR3 is CASSTKPPGQGGYEQYF. The CDR3 DNA is TGTGCCAGCAGTACTAAACCCCCGGGACAGGGGGGATACGAGCAGTACTTC. The chain joins TRBV27 to TRBJ2-7; 11 bases line up with TRBD1. J lost 4 bases, V lost 5 bases, and 13 bases had no gene match. CDR1 and CDR2 from the germline V gene are MNHEY and SMNVEV (reference sequence). This CDR3 is built from 17 residues.

The chain couples TRBV2 to TRBJ1-2; TRBD1 is a possible D gene (6 bases). V gave up 2 bases and J gave up 0 bases, with 10 bases separating them. Germline V gives CDR1 SNHLY, CDR2 FYNNEI. This CDR3 is 15 amino acids long. The CDR3 protein is CASSEIGQTNYGYTF. In DNA, the CDR3 is TGTGCCAGCAGTGAAATAGGACAGACTAACTATGGCTACACCTTC.

This clone has only a few counts. CDR3 region: CASSLGQMNTEAFF. CDR3 DNA: TGCGCCAGCAGCCTGGGACAGATGAACACTGAAGCTTTCTTT. The chain employs TRBV5-1 and TRBJ1-1; TRBD1 matches at 7 bases. In germline, CDR1 is SGHRS, CDR2 YFSETQ. This CDR3 is 14 amino acids long. V was pared by 4 bases and J by 0 bases, with 3 bases of the junction left unmatched.

This clone came up a few times. The V call is TRBV28, the J call TRBJ1-2; 8 bases line up with TRBD1. Trimming removed 3 bases from V and 9 bases from J; junction bases left unmatched: 3. The germline V gene encodes CDR1 MDHEN and CDR2 SYDVKM. There are 12 residues in the CDR3. CDR3 region: CASSFRDRRYTF. The CDR3 nucleotides read TGTGCCAGCAGTTTTCGGGACAGGCGCTACACCTTC.

The J gene is TRBJ1-1, the V gene TRBV6-4; TRBD1 might be the D (5 bases). This CDR3 has 14 amino acids. Trimming stripped 6 bases from V and 1 base from J, with 12 bases between. Per germline, CDR1 MRHNA and CDR2 SNTAGT. DNA of the CDR3: TGTGCCAGCAGACTTTTTCAGGGGAACACTGAAGCTTTCTTT. It specifies CASRLFQGNTEAFF.

CDR3 loop: CASSPTSGSPTTDTQYF. The CDR3 nucleotides read TGCGCCAGCAGCCCCACTAGCGGGAGTCCTACCACAGATACGCAGTATTTT. This chain links TRBV5-1 with TRBJ2-3, with TRBD2 matching 11 bases. The germline V gene has CDR1 SGHRS and CDR2 YFSETQ. CDR3 length equals 17 residues. The V and J ends lost 4 bases and 2 bases, in that order; junction bases with no gene match: 9.

This chain connects TRBV27 to TRBJ1-2; perhaps TRBD1 as D (6 bases). The CDR3 has 18 residues. V shed 5 bases and J shed 0 bases, with 22 bases lying between them. Germline V gene sequence: CDR1 MNHEY, CDR2 SMNVEV (reference sequence). The CDR3 DNA reads TGTGCCAGCAGTCGAGTACAGGGAGCGGGTCGGTCTAACTATGGCTACACCTTC. This gives the protein CASSRVQGAGRSNYGYTF.

V is TRBV11-2 and J is TRBJ1-1, with D possibly TRBD1 on 5 matching bases. The germline gives CDR1 SGHAT, CDR2 FQNNGV. Trimming took 0 bases from V and 6 from J, leaving 17 bases between them. The CDR3 has 16 amino acids. The CDR3, as DNA: TGTGCCAGCAGCTTAGATGGTAGGGGAAGGTTTGCTGAAGCTTTCTTT. Protein: CASSLDGRGRFAEAFF.

A few counts support this clone. This sequence joins TRBV11-3 and TRBJ2-7; possibly TRBD2 for D (6 bases). The CDR3 runs to 14 residues. Per germline, CDR1 SGHNT and CDR2 YENEEA. V dropped 5 bases and J dropped 4 bases, with 15 bases sitting between them. The CDR3 loop is CASSLGHGGYEQYF. CDR3 nucleotide sequence: TGTGCCAGCAGCCTAGGACACGGGGGTTACGAGCAGTACTTC.

The chain uses TRBV28 and TRBJ1-1; 7 positions match TRBD1. Trimming took 3 bases from V and 5 from J; bases not matched to a gene: 6. This CDR3 has 14 residues. CDR1 and CDR2 (germline): MDHEN, SYDVKM. CDR3 coding DNA: TGTGCCAGCAGTTTCGAGGGGGCACAGACTGAAGCTTTCTTT. It codes for CASSFEGAQTEAFF.

The J gene is TRBJ2-7, the V gene TRBV6-1; weak D call: TRBD2 (6 bases). Germline CDR1 is MNHNS and CDR2 is SASEGT. Deletions cut 4 bases from V and 2 bases from J, with 15 bases between. The CDR3 runs 15 residues. As DNA, the CDR3 is TGTGCCAGCAGTGCGGAGGGCAGGCGAGCCTACGAGCAGTACTTC. Protein sequence: CASSAEGRRAYEQYF.

This clone was seen only once. V usage is TRBV5-8 and J usage is TRBJ2-3, with D possibly called TRBD1 or TRBD2 (5 bases each). CDR1 is SGHTS, CDR2 YDEGEE, per germline. V lost 3 bases, J lost 2 bases, and 19 bases lay in between. This CDR3 spans 17 amino acids. CDR3 sequence reads: CASSSLGVLGDTDTQYF. Here the CDR3 DNA reads TGTGCCAGCAGCTCCCTTGGTGTACTAGGGGACACAGATACGCAGTATTTT.